The 9 T cell receptor beta chains presented below share a single source sample, sequenced in a study of shared clonotypes between healthy human individuals. Sequencing was performed with immunoSEQ multiplex PCR; in TCRdb, only in-frame clones are kept and a portion is missing. Among millions of clones listed, approximately 93% were seen once. Sequencing used naive CD4+ T cells from PBMCs. Described subset: CD45RA+ positively selected. These receptor sequences come from a man younger than 30 in good health. Some clones in this sample may be carry-over from other donors' samples.

A word on this clone: The sample contains more than one DNA sequence encoding this CDR3. V and J are TRBV5-1 and TRBJ2-2; D ambiguous. CDR3 length: 15 residues. Germline V lookup: CDR1 SGHRS, CDR2 YFSETQ. V was clipped by 0 bases and J by 1 base, with 7 bases between them. CDR3 amino acids: CASSLVAGNTGELFF. DNA for the CDR3: TGCGCCAGCAGCTTGGTTGCCGGGAACACCGGGGAGCTGTTTTTT.

The CDR3 reads CAWRSPGTDGYTF. As DNA, the CDR3 is TGTGCCTGGAGATCCCCCGGGACAGATGGCTACACCTTC. This chain joins TRBV30 and TRBJ1-2; TRBD1 agrees at 7 bases. Trimming removed 3 bases from V and 6 bases from J; junction bases left unmatched: 7. CDR3 length: 13 residues. Germline V CDR1 and CDR2: GTSNPN, SVGIG (reference sequence). Full variable domain (remainder filled in from reference TRBV30 and TRBJ1-2): SQTIHQWPATLVQPVGSPLSLECTVEGTSNPNLYWYRQAAGRGLQLLFYSVGIGQISSEVPQNLSASRPQDRQFILSSKKLLLSDSGFYLCAWRSPGTDGYTFGSGTRLTVV.

J is TRBJ1-1 and V is TRBV21-1. TRBV21-1 is described as a pseudogene. The CDR3 runs to 15 residues. DNA for the CDR3: TGTGCCAGCAGCAAAGCGGCTTTAGGGAACACTGAAGCTTTCTTT. This translates into CASSKAALGNTEAFF.

This rearrangement joins TRBV7-3 to TRBJ2-3, with TRBD1 as a possible D gene (5 bases). The germline CDR1 and CDR2 sequences are SGHTA and FQGTGA. The CDR3 loop spans 13 amino acids. V was trimmed by 5 bases and J by 2 bases, leaving 8 bases between them. The CDR3 DNA reads as TGTGCCAGCAGCCGACAGAACACAGATACGCAGTATTTT. Its protein product is CASSRQNTDTQYF. Full variable domain (outside the CDR3, taken from reference TRBV7-3 and TRBJ2-3): GAGVSQTPSNKVTEKGKYVELRCDPISGHTALYWYRQSLGQGPEFLIYFQGTGAADDSGLPNDRFFAVRPEGSVSTLKIQRTERGDSAVYLCASSRQNTDTQYFGPGTRLTVL.

The V call is TRBV28, the J call TRBJ1-2, with D tentatively TRBD1 (5 bases). From germline, CDR1 is MDHEN and CDR2 SYDVKM. The CDR3 extends over 13 amino acids. Trimming took 2 bases from V and 8 from J, leaving 12 bases between them. The CDR3 spells CASSLLGQGGYTF. The CDR3 DNA follows: TGTGCCAGCAGTTTACTGGGGCAAGGAGGCTACACCTTC.

The rearrangement uses TRBV19 and TRBJ2-7; 9 positions agree with TRBD2. The CDR3 totals 15 residues. Trimming cost V 2 bases and J 3 bases; bases outside gene matches: 5. Germline V gives CDR1 LNHDA, CDR2 SQIVND (reference sequence). The CDR3 DNA reads TGTGCCAGTAGTATACTGGCTAGCGGGATCTACGAGCAGTACTTC. Residues: CASSILASGIYEQYF.

This clone was counted between two and nine times. J is TRBJ1-1 and V is TRBV18; TRBD1 agrees at 7 bases. The CDR3 sequence is 14 residues long. Germline V gene sequence: CDR1 KGHSH, CDR2 LQKENI. With 2 bases clipped from V and 6 bases from J, the junction kept 6 bases outside the gene matches. CDR3 nucleotides: TGTGCCAGCTCACCATTCCGGGACAGCCCTGAAGCTTTCTTT. Its translation is CASSPFRDSPEAFF.

This clone has only a few counts. In DNA form, the CDR3 reads TGTGCCAGCAGCACAAGGGAATCCTATGGTTTAGGCTACACCTTC. As protein: CASSTRESYGLGYTF. The chain links TRBV28 to TRBJ1-2, with D uncertain. V was trimmed by 6 bases and J by 8 bases, leaving 22 bases between them. The CDR3 totals 15 residues. Germline-derived CDR1 and CDR2 are MDHEN and SYDVKM.

Worth noting for this clone: This sample also contains other DNA sequences that code for the same CDR3. The chain uses TRBV20-1 and TRBJ2-5; D ambiguous. Trimming cost V 4 bases and J 2 bases, with 5 bases left between them. The V gene's germline CDR1 is DFQATT and CDR2 SNEGSKA (reference sequence). The CDR3 extends over 11 amino acids. The CDR3, as DNA: TGCAGTGCTACGGTGCAAGAGACCCAGTACTTC. Protein: CSATVQETQYF.